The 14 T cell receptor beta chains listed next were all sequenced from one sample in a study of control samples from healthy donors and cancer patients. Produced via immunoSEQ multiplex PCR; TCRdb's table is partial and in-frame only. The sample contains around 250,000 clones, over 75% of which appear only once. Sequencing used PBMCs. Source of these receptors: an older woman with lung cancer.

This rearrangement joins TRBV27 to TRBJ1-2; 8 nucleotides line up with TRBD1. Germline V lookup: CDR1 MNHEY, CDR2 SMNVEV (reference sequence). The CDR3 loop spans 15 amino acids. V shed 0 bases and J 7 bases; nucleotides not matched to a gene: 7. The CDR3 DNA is TGTGCCAGCAGTTTATCGGGGCAGGGGGCAGGTGGCTACACCTTC. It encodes CASSLSGQGAGGYTF.

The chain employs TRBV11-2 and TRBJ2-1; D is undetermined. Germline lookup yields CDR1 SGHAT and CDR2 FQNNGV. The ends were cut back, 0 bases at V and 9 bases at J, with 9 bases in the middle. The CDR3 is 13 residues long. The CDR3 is CASSLEGATEQFF. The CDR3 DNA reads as TGTGCCAGCAGCTTAGAGGGCGCGACTGAGCAGTTCTTC.

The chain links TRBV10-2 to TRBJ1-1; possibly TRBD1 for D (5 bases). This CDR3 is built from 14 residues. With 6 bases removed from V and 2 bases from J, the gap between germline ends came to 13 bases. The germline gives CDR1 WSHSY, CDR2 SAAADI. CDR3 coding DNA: TGCGCCAGCAGGGGGCAGAGCCTAAACACTGAAGCTTTCTTT. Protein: CASRGQSLNTEAFF.

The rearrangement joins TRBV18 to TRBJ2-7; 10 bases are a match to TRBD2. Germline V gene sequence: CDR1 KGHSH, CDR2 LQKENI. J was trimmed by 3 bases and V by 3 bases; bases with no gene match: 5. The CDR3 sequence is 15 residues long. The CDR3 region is CASSPGTSEVYEQYF. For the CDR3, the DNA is TGTGCCAGCTCACCCGGGACTAGCGAGGTCTACGAGCAGTACTTC.

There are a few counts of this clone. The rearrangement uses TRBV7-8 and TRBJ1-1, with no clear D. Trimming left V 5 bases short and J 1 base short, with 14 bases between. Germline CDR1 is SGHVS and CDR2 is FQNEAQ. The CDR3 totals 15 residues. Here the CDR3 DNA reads TGTGCCAGCAGCCTCCTCTCGGCCTCGAACACTGAAGCTTTCTTT. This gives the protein CASSLLSASNTEAFF. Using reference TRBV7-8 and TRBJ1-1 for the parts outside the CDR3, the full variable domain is GAGVSQSPRYKVAKRGQDVALRCDPISGHVSLFWYQQALGQGPEFLTYFQNEAQLDKSGLPSDRFFAERPEGSVSTLKIQRTQQEDSAVYLCASSLLSASNTEAFFGQGTRLTVV.

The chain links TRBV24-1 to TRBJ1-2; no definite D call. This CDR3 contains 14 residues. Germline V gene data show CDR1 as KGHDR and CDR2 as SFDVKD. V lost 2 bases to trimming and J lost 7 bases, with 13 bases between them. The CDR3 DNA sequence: TGTGCCACCAGTGATTACGAGGGAGAGTCTGGCTACACCTTC. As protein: CATSDYEGESGYTF.

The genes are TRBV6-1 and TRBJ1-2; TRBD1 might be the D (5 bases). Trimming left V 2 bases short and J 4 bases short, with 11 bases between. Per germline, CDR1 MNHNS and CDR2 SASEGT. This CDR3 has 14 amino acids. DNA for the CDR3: TGTGCCAGCAGTGAAACCCCGACAGTCTATGGCTACACCTTC. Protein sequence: CASSETPTVYGYTF.

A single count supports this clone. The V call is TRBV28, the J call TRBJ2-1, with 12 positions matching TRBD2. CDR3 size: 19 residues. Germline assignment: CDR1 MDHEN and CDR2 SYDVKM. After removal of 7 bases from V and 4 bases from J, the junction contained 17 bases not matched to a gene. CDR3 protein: CASNGASGRARALYNEQFF. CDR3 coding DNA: TGTGCCAGCAATGGGGCTAGCGGGAGGGCCCGGGCCCTTTACAATGAGCAGTTCTTC.

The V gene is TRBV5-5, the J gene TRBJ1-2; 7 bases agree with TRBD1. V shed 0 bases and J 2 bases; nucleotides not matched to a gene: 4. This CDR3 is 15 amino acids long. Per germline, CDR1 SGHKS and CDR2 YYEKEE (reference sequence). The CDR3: CASSLAGTENYGYTF. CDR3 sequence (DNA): TGTGCCAGCAGCTTGGCCGGGACAGAGAACTATGGCTACACCTTC.

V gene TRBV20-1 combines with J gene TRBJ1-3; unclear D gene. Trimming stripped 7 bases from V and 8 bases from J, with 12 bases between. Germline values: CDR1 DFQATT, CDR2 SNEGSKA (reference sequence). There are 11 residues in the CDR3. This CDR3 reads CSVRRLDTIYF. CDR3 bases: TGCAGTGTTAGGAGGTTAGACACCATATATTTT.

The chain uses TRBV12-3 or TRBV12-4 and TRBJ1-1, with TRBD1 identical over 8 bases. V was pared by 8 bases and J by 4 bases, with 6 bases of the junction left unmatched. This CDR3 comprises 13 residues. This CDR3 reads CASLWGTGTEAFF. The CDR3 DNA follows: TGTGCCAGCCTTTGGGGGACAGGCACTGAAGCTTTCTTT.

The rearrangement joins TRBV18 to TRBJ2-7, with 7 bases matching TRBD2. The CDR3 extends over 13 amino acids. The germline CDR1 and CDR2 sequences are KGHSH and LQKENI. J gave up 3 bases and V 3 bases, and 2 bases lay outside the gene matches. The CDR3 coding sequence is TGTGCCAGCTCACCCGGGGGGAACTACGAGCAGTACTTC. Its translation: CASSPGGNYEQYF.

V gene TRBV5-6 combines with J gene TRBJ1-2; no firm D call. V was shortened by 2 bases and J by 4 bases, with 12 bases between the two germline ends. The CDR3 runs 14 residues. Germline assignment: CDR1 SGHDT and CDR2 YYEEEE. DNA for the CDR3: TGTGCCAGCAGCTTCTTTGTAGGCGCCTATGGCTACACCTTC. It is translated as CASSFFVGAYGYTF.

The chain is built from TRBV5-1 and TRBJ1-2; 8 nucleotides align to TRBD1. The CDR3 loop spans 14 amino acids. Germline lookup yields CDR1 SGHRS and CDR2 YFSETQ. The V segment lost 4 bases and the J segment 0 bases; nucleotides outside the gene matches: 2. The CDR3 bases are TGCGCCAGCAGCACGGACAGGGCTAACTATGGCTACACCTTC. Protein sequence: CASSTDRANYGYTF.